The clone carrying this T cell receptor (beta chain) was observed a few times. For the second PCR, which ran for 7 to 11 cycles, a sample-barcoded 5' primer and a J-beta primer mix were used. Unique molecular identifiers of 12 random nucleotides labeled each cDNA. TCRdb passed the 5' RACE reads through MiXCR, listing each CDR3 protein once. The table has about 780,000 distinct CDR3 sequences, 35% to 60% seen once. These data belong to a study of blood T cells in healthy people across ages. Sequences were obtained from blood. This TCR was recovered from a man aged 80 or over in good health.

The DNA for the CDR3 is TGTGCCAGCAGCCAAGTGGGGACAGGGGGCAGTGAGCAGTTCTTC. It translates to CASSQVGTGGSEQFF. The chain is built from TRBV4-2 and TRBJ2-1, with 12 bases lining up with TRBD1. From germline, CDR1 is LGHNA and CDR2 YNFKEQ. CDR3 size: 15 residues. V shed 1 base and J 9 bases; nucleotides not matched to a gene: 4.